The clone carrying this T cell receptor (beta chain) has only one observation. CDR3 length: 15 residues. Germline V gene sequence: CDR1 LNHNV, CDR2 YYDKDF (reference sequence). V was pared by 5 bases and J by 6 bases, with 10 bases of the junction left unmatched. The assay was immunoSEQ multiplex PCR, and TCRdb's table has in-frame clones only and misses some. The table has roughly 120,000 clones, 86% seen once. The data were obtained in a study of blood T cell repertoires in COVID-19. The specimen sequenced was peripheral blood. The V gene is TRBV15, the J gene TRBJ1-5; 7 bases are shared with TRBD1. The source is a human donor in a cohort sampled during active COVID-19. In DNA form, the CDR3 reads TGTGCCACCAGCCCTGGGTCATACAGGGGTCAGCCCCAGCATTTT. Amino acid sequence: CATSPGSYRGQPQHF.